The clone carrying this TCR beta chain has ten or more counts. MiXCR, run by TCRdb on the multiplex PCR reads, gives a single entry per CDR3 protein. The sample yields about 130,000 distinct CDR3 sequences, just under 20% seen once. The length of the CDR3 is 13 residues. Trimming cost V 10 bases and J 2 bases, with 14 bases left between them. Looked up from germline, CDR1 is KGHSH and CDR2 is LQKENI. Breast cancer patients provided tissue from their axillary draining lymph nodes. The sample belongs to a study of breast tumors, draining lymph nodes, adjacent tissues. The receptor's source is a female donor with breast cancer. Some clones in this sample may be carry-over from other donors' samples. The rearrangement links TRBV18 to TRBJ2-5, with a possible D match to TRBD1 (6 bases). Material: axillary lymph node tissue. The CDR3, as DNA: TGTGCCACCACCAGGGACACACAAGAGACCCAGTACTTC. Its translation is CATTRDTQETQYF. Full variable domain (remainder filled in from reference TRBV18 and TRBJ2-5): NAGVMQNPRHLVRRRGQEARLRCSPMKGHSHVYWYRQLPEEGLKFMVYLQKENIIDESGMPKERFSAEFPKEGPSILRIQQVVRGDSAAYFCATTRDTQETQYFGPGTRLLVL.